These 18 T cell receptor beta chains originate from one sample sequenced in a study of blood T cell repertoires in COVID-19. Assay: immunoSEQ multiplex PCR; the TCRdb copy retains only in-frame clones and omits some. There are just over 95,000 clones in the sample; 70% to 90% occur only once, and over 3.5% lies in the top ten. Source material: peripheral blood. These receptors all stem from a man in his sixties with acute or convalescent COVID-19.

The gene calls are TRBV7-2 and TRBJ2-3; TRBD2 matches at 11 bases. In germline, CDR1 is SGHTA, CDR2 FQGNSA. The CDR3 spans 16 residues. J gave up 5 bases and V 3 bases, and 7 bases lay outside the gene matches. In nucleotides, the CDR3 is TGTGCCAGCAGCTTCCTACTAGCGGGAGTCCGAGATACGCAGTATTTT. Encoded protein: CASSFLLAGVRDTQYF.

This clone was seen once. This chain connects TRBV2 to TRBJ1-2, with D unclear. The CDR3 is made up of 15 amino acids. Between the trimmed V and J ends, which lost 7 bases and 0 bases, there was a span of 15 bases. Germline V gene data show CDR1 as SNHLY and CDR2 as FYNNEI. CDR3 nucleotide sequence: TGTGCCAGCACTGTTTTCACAGCCTCTAACTATGGCTACACCTTC. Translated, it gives CASTVFTASNYGYTF.

The CDR3 DNA follows: TGTGCCAGCTCGCCTTTCACGGGGAGGGGGCAGCCCCAGCATTTT. It encodes CASSPFTGRGQPQHF. The J gene is TRBJ1-5, the V gene TRBV18, with D maybe TRBD1 (6 bases). The CDR3 sequence is 15 residues long. V gave up 6 bases and J gave up 7 bases, with 19 bases separating them. From germline, CDR1 is KGHSH and CDR2 LQKENI.

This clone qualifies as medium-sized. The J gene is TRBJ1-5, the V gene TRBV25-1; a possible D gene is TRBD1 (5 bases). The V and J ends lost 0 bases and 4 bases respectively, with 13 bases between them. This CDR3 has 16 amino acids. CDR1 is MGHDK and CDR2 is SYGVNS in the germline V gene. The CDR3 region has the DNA TGTGCCAGCAGTGAATACGGGGACGGGAGGAATCAGCCCCAGCATTTT. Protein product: CASSEYGDGRNQPQHF. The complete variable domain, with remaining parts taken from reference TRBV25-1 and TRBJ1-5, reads EADIYQTPRYLVIGTGKKITLECSQTMGHDKMYWYQQDPGMELHLIHYSYGVNSTEKGDLSSESTVSRIRTEHFPLTLESARPSHTSQYLCASSEYGDGRNQPQHFGDGTRLSIL.

The DNA for the CDR3 is TGTGCCAGCACCCTGACAGGGGGTGAAGCTTTCTTT. Protein product: CASTLTGGEAFF. This chain links TRBV7-8 with TRBJ1-1; 9 bases agree with TRBD1. The V gene end was trimmed by 7 bases and the J gene end by 7 bases; junction bases not matched to a gene: 4. The CDR3 consists of 12 residues. From germline, CDR1 is SGHVS and CDR2 FQNEAQ.

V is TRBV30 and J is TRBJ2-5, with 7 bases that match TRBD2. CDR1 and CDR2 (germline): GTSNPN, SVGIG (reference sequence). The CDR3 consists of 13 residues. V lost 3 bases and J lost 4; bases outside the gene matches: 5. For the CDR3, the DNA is TGTGCCTGGAGCGGGGGGATTCCAGAGACCCAGTACTTC. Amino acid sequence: CAWSGGIPETQYF.

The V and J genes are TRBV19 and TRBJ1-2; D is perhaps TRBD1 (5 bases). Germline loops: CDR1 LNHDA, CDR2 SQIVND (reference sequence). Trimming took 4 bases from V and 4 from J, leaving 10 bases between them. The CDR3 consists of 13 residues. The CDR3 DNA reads TGTGCCAGTAGTAGCCAGGGAGGCTATGGCTACACCTTC. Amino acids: CASSSQGGYGYTF.

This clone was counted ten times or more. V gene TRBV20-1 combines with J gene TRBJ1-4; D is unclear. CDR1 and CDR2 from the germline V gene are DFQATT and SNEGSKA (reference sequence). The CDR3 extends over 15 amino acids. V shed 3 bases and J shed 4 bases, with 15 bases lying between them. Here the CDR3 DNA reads TGCAGTGCTAGTGAGGCGGGGAGTTATAATGAAAAACTGTTTTTT. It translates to CSASEAGSYNEKLFF.

The CDR3 coding sequence is TGTGCCAGCAGCGTAGACCAGGTGAACACCGGGGAGCTGTTTTTT. Translation gives CASSVDQVNTGELFF. This chain uses TRBV9 with TRBJ2-2; D remains unclear. V shed 0 bases and J shed 1 base, with 7 bases lying between them. The CDR3 contains 15 residues. Germline lookup yields CDR1 SGDLS and CDR2 YYNGEE.

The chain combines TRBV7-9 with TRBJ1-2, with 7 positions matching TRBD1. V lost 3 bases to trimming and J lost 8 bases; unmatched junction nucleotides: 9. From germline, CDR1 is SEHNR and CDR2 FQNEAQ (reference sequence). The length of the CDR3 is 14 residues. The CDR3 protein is CASSLRGQVGGYTF. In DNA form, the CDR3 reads TGTGCCAGCAGCTTGCGAGGACAGGTCGGGGGCTACACCTTC.

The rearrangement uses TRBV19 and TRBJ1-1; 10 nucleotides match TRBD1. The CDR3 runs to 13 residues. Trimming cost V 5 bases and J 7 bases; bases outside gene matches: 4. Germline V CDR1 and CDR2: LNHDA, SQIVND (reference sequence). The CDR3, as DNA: TGTGCCAGTAGTTGGGACAGGGGCAGTGAAGCTTTCTTT. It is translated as CASSWDRGSEAFF. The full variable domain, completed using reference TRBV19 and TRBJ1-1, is DGGITQSPKYLFRKEGQNVTLSCEQNLNHDAMYWYRQDPGQGLRLIYYSQIVNDFQKGDIAEGYSVSREKKESFPLTVTSAQKNPTAFYLCASSWDRGSEAFFGQGTRLTVV.

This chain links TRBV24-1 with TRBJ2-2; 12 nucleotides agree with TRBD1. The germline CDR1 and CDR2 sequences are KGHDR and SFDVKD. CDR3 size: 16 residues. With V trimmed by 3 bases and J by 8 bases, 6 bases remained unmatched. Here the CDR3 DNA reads TGTGCCACCAGTGATGCCGGGACAGGGGGCGTAGGGGAGCTGTTTTTT. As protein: CATSDAGTGGVGELFF.

The CDR3 bases are TGTGCCAGCAGCAGGGCAGATACGCAGTATTTT. As protein: CASSRADTQYF. V usage is TRBV12-3 or TRBV12-4 and J usage is TRBJ2-3; D is perhaps TRBD1 (5 bases). V shed 6 bases and J shed 4 bases, with 5 bases lying between them. This CDR3 is built from 11 residues.

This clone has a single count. CDR3 nucleotides: TGTGCCTGGAGTCCCCACACAGATACGCAGTATTTT. Translated, it gives CAWSPHTDTQYF. The chain combines TRBV30 with TRBJ2-3; D not resolved. Trimming took 2 bases from V and 2 from J, leaving 5 bases between them. Germline V gene sequence: CDR1 GTSNPN, CDR2 SVGIG (reference sequence). This CDR3 is 12 amino acids long.

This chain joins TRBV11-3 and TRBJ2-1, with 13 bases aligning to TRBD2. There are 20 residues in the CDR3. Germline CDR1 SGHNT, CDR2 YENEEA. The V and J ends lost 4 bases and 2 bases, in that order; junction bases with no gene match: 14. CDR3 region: CASSSSMGRLAGGTYNEQFF. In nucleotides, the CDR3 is TGTGCCAGCAGCTCCTCCATGGGGCGACTAGCGGGGGGTACCTACAATGAGCAGTTCTTC.

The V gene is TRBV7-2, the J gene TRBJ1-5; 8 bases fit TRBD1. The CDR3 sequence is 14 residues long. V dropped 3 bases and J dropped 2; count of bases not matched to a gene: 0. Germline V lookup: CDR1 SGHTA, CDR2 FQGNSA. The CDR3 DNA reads TGTGCCAGCAGCTTGACAGGGGGCAATCAGCCCCAGCATTTT. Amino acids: CASSLTGGNQPQHF.

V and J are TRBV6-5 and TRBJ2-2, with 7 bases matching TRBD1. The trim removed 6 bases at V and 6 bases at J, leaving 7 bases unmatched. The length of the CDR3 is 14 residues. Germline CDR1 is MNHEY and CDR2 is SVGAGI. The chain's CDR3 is CASRDREGAGELFF. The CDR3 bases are TGTGCCAGCAGAGACAGGGAAGGCGCCGGGGAGCTGTTTTTT.

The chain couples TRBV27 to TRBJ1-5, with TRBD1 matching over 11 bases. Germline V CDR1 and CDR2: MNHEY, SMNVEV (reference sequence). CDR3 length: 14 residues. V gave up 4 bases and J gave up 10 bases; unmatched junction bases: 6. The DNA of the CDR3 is TGTGCCAGCAGTTCGGGACAGGGGGTTGCACCCCAGCATTTT. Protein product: CASSSGQGVAPQHF.